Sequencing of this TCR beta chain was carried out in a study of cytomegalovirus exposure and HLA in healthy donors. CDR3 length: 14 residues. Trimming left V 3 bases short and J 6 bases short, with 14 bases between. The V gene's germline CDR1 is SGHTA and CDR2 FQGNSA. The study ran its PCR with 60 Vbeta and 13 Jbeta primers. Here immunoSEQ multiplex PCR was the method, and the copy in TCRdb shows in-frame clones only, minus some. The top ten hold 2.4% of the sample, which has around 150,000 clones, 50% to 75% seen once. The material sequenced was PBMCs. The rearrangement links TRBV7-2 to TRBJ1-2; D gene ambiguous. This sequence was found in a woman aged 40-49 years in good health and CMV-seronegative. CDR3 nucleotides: TGTGCCAGCAGCTTGCGTCGTCAGGAGGATGGCTACACCTTC. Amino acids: CASSLRRQEDGYTF.